This T cell receptor (beta chain) was captured by sequencing in a study of blood T cell repertoires in COVID-19. Germline V gene data show CDR1 as LGHNA and CDR2 as YSLEER. Trimming took 0 bases from V and 6 from J; bases not matched to a gene: 10. This CDR3 has 18 residues. Here immunoSEQ multiplex PCR was the method, and the copy in TCRdb shows in-frame clones only, minus some. The repertoire includes 200,000 to 250,000 clones, approximately 83% of them detected once, and about 1.3% sits in the top ten. The sequencing input was PBMCs or T cells enriched from blood (not recorded which). The rearrangement links TRBV4-3 to TRBJ2-3, with 12 bases lining up with TRBD2. This clonotype was obtained from a woman aged 40-49 years with acute COVID-19. CDR3 nucleotide sequence: TGCGCCAGCAGCCAAGAGGTTAGGACTAGCGGGGTCGCGGATACGCAGTATTTT. This translates into CASSQEVRTSGVADTQYF.